These T cell receptor beta chains were read from a single sample in a study of blood T cell repertoires in COVID-19. Only in-frame clones appear in the TCRdb table, and some are missing; sequencing was by immunoSEQ multiplex PCR. The sample contains 200,000 to 300,000 clones, 80% to 90% of which appear only once. The sample consisted of peripheral blood. Receptors were obtained from a man aged 25 to 40 with active or convalescent COVID-19. Both conserved end residues are part of each CDR3. A D gene is named only where the DNA matches it firmly. Rows may omit the clone size; those that give it use once, few, many or a size class.

cdr3_length clone_size j_call v_call d_call cdr3_aa cdr3_nt
15 . TRBJ2-2 TRBV7-7 . CASSLVAGSPGELFF TGTGCCAGCAGCTTAGTGGCAGGTTCCCCCGGGGAGCTGTTTTTT
14 . TRBJ1-1 TRBV7-9 . CASSLQGFNTEAFF TGTGCCAGCAGCTTACAGGGATTTAACACTGAAGCTTTCTTT
16 . TRBJ1-1 TRBV27 TRBD1 CASSPPGTDYLTGAFF TGTGCCAGCAGTCCACCTGGGACAGATTATCTAACGGGGGCTTTCTTT
14 . TRBJ1-2 TRBV6-5 . CASSYSRDVYGYTF TGTGCCAGCAGTTACTCCCGGGATGTCTATGGCTACACCTTC
15 . TRBJ1-3 TRBV5-6 . CASSLVRDGGNTIYF TGTGCCAGCAGCTTGGTCCGGGATGGTGGAAACACCATATATTTT
16 . TRBJ2-2 TRBV7-8 . CASSLDRAVDTGELFF TGTGCCAGCAGCTTAGACAGGGCGGTGGACACCGGGGAGCTGTTTTTT
15 . TRBJ2-2 TRBV5-4 TRBD1 CASSNRGRDTGELFF TGTGCCAGCAGCAACAGGGGAAGGGACACCGGGGAGCTGTTTTTT
14 . TRBJ1-1 TRBV6-6 TRBD1 CASSYSGTDTEAFF TGTGCCAGCAGTTACTCTGGGACAGACACTGAAGCTTTCTTT
18 . TRBJ2-3 TRBV5-1 TRBD2 CASSRLSGGSPSTDTQYF TGCGCCAGCAGCAGACTTAGCGGGGGGTCTCCTAGCACAGATACGCAGTATTTT
16 . TRBJ2-5 TRBV6-5 . CASSYSRGGKTETQYF TGTGCCAGCAGTTACTCGCGGGGCGGGAAAACCGAGACCCAGTACTTC
14 many TRBJ2-5 TRBV30 TRBD1 CAWSETGAQETQYF TGTGCCTGGAGTGAGACAGGGGCTCAAGAGACCCAGTACTTC
18 . TRBJ2-6 TRBV11-2 . CASSLAWTDASGANVLTF TGTGCCAGCAGCTTAGCATGGACAGACGCTTCTGGGGCCAACGTCCTGACTTTC
14 . TRBJ2-7 TRBV5-6 TRBD2 CASNLDGGVHEQYF TGTGCCAGCAACCTGGATGGGGGGGTACACGAGCAGTACTTC
15 . TRBJ2-7 TRBV4-3 TRBD1 CASSQGGQGLYEQYF TGCGCCAGCAGCCAGGGAGGACAGGGCCTCTACGAGCAGTACTTC
17 . TRBJ2-1 TRBV7-8 TRBD2 CASSRRPGTTPYNEQFF TGTGCCAGCAGCCGACGCCCGGGGACTACGCCTTACAATGAGCAGTTCTTC
16 . TRBJ2-1 TRBV3-1/TRBV3-2 TRBD2 CASSGRTSGVLYEQFF TGTGCCAGCAGCGGACGGACTAGCGGGGTACTCTACGAGCAGTTCTTC
14 . TRBJ1-6 TRBV7-9 . CASSLRRNNSPLHF TGTGCCAGCAGCTTACGCAGGAACAATTCACCCCTCCACTTT
14 . TRBJ2-3 TRBV5-4 . CASSTRKRTDTQYF TGTGCCAGCAGCACACGTAAACGCACAGATACGCAGTATTTT
15 . TRBJ2-3 TRBV9 TRBD2 CASSTAGGPSDTQYF TGTGCCAGCAGCACAGCGGGGGGGCCTTCAGATACGCAGTATTTT
13 . TRBJ2-7 TRBV6-2/TRBV6-3 . CASSQGLSYEQYF TGTGCCAGCAGTCAGGGGCTCTCCTACGAGCAGTACTTC
16 . TRBJ1-4 TRBV4-2 TRBD1 CASSQGQGRGNEKLFF TGTGCCAGCAGCCAAGGACAGGGGAGGGGAAATGAAAAACTGTTTTTT
15 once TRBJ2-3 TRBV2 TRBD2 CASSERAGGTDTQYF TGTGCCAGCAGTGAACGGGCGGGGGGCACAGATACGCAGTATTTT
15 . TRBJ2-3 TRBV19 TRBD1 CASSNRDSWTDTQYF TGTGCCAGTAGTAACCGGGACAGTTGGACAGATACGCAGTATTTT
15 . TRBJ2-4 TRBV6-5 TRBD2 CASRRAGGTKNIQYF TGTGCCAGCAGAAGAGCGGGGGGCACCAAAAACATTCAGTACTTC
12 . TRBJ1-1 TRBV3-1/TRBV3-2 TRBD1 CASSHRTGEAFF TGTGCCAGCAGCCACAGGACAGGAGAAGCTTTCTTT
16 . TRBJ1-1 TRBV18 . CASFTNAARMNTEAFF TGTGCCAGCTTCACCAATGCGGCCAGAATGAACACTGAAGCTTTCTTT
17 . TRBJ2-7 TRBV7-9 TRBD2 CASSRGLAGGRTNEQYF TGTGCCAGCAGCAGGGGACTAGCGGGGGGGCGCACGAACGAGCAGTACTTC
13 . TRBJ2-7 TRBV7-6 . CASSMNLGGEQYF TGTGCCAGCAGCATGAATTTAGGGGGCGAGCAGTACTTC